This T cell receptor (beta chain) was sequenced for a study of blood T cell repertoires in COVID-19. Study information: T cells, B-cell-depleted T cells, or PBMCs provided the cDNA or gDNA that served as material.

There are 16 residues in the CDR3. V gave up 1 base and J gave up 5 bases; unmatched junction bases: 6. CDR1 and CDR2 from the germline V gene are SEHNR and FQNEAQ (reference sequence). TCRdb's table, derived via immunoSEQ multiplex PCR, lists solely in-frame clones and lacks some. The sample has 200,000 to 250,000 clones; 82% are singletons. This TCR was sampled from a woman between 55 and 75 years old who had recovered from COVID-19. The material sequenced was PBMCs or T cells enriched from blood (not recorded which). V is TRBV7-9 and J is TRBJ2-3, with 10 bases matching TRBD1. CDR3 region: CASSLVGTGERDTQYF. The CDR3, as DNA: TGTGCCAGCAGCTTAGTCGGGACAGGGGAGCGAGATACGCAGTATTTT.